This TCR beta chain is from a study of T cell responses to AZD1222 COVID-19 vaccine. The study, taken as a whole, reports: Donors were chiefly white British, with a greater number of females, and clonal diversity was perhaps underestimated. Seropositive AZD1222 recipients at baseline numbered only 5 to 7.

Repertoires were generated with immunoSEQ multiplex PCR, while TCRdb's copy carries only in-frame clones and drops some. The sample lists roughly 180,000 clones, roughly 91% occurring once. Comments on this clone: Its antigen is still unknown.

Material: peripheral blood, obtained 28 days after the second AZD1222 dose. The TCR originated in an adult who received the AZD1222 COVID-19 vaccine.

In DNA form, the CDR3 reads TGTGCCAGCAGCTTGGGGAGGGGCGTACGTCAGCCCCAGCATTTT. Amino acids: CASSLGRGVRQPQHF. The chain recombines TRBV5-6 with TRBJ1-5, with D perhaps matching TRBD1 (5 bases). Trimming shortened V by 0 bases and J by 6 bases, and 13 bases separated the two germline ends. Germline V gives CDR1 SGHDT, CDR2 YYEEEE. This CDR3 has 15 amino acids.